The clone carrying this T cell receptor (beta chain) was recorded at least ten times. Its antigen is as yet unknown. The data stem from a study of CD8 T cells in ankylosing spondylitis. Study results and caveats: Ankylosing spondylitis blood appeared to be characterized by a TCR beta motif of 7 to 9 highly homologous variants.

A quantitative 5'-RACE method, one with molecular barcodes, was used to make TCR beta libraries. TCRdb itself ran the 5' RACE reads through MiXCR, one entry per CDR3 protein. The sample holds roughly 100,000 distinct CDR3 sequences, about 8.5% seen once. Trimming left V 2 bases short and J 4 bases short, with 6 bases between. CDR1 LNHNV and CDR2 YYDKDF come from the germline V gene (reference sequence). The CDR3 covers 13 residues. Sequenced sample: blood, either unsorted or a sorted T cell fraction (not recorded which). This TCR was recovered from a male donor with ankylosing spondylitis or in good health (not recorded which). The chain joins TRBV15 to TRBJ1-5; D is uncertain. CDR3 nucleotides: TGTGCCACCAGCAGATCCGGGAATCAGCCCCAGCATTTT. This sequence encodes CATSRSGNQPQHF.